This TCR beta chain came from a study of identical twins. TCRdb re-called the 5' RACE reads with MiXCR, one entry per CDR3 protein. Altogether approximately 700,000 distinct CDR3 sequences are present, around a sixth being singletons, with the ten largest covering around 14%. A remark on this clonotype: It may be a read error: a sequence one base away is much more abundant.

The CDR3 is 16 amino acids. This sample also belongs to another study, concerning T cells expressing NK-cell markers.

This clonotype originated in a woman under 30 in good health. The rearrangement uses TRBV12-3 or TRBV12-4 and TRBJ2-1; D is perhaps TRBD1 or TRBD2 (5 bases each). Sequencing input: PBMCs. CDR3 coding DNA: TGTGTCAGCAGTTTTCGATCTGGGGGTGCATACAATGAGCAGTTCTTC. Translated: CVSSFRSGGAYNEQFF.